This is a list of T cell receptor beta chains from one sample in a study of blood T cell repertoires in COVID-19. This table comes from immunoSEQ multiplex PCR, and its TCRdb copy is limited to in-frame clones, with some not included. The sample has 200,000 to 250,000 clones; roughly 90% are singletons. Sample: peripheral blood. The origin of the receptors is a woman aged 50 to 60 with acute or convalescent COVID-19. Both conserved end residues are part of each CDR3. D genes are given only for firm matches. Not all rows give a size; the values are once, few, many and, for expanded clones, a class.

clone size | D gene | CDR3 length | J gene | V gene | CDR3 protein | CDR3 DNA
- | TRBD2 | 16 | TRBJ2-1 | TRBV5-1 | CASSLTGTSGADEQFF | TGCGCCAGCAGCCTGACAGGGACTAGCGGGGCGGATGAGCAGTTCTTC
- | - | 15 | TRBJ1-6 | TRBV10-3 | CAIRRGLEVNSPLHF | TGTGCCATCAGGCGGGGGTTAGAAGTCAATTCACCCCTCCACTTT
- | - | 15 | TRBJ1-4 | TRBV27 | CASSPLGQGNEKLFF | TGTGCCAGCAGTCCCCTCGGGCAGGGTAATGAAAAACTGTTTTTT
- | TRBD1 | 13 | TRBJ1-2 | TRBV6-5 | CASSPGGRYGYTF | TGTGCCAGCAGCCCAGGGGGGCGTTATGGCTACACCTTC
- | - | 15 | TRBJ2-3 | TRBV12-5 | CASGLSLGWTDTQYF | TGTGCTAGTGGTTTGTCCCTCGGTTGGACAGATACGCAGTATTTT
- | - | 13 | TRBJ1-4 | TRBV30 | CAWSVNHPFQLFF | TGTGCCTGGAGTGTAAATCATCCTTTTCAGCTGTTTTTT
- | TRBD2 | 15 | TRBJ2-2 | TRBV3-1/TRBV3-2 | CASTPGLAVTGELFF | TGTGCCAGCACACCGGGACTAGCGGTCACCGGGGAGCTGTTTTTT
once | - | 13 | TRBJ1-4 | TRBV9 | CASSVGTDEKLFF | TGTGCCAGCAGCGTAGGGACAGATGAAAAACTGTTTTTT
few | - | 16 | TRBJ2-3 | TRBV11-3 | CASSQTPGSLSDTQYF | TGTGCCAGCAGCCAGACTCCCGGTTCCCTCAGTGATACGCAGTATTTT
- | - | 15 | TRBJ2-5 | TRBV4-3 | CASSQDSATAETQYF | TGCGCCAGCAGCCAAGACTCCGCAACAGCCGAGACCCAGTACTTC
- | - | 14 | TRBJ1-1 | TRBV5-6 | CASSLEGENTEAFF | TGTGCCAGCAGCTTGGAGGGGGAGAACACTGAAGCTTTCTTT
- | TRBD1 | 16 | TRBJ2-7 | TRBV5-1 | CASSSPRDRVTYEQYF | TGCGCCAGCAGCTCCCCCCGGGACAGAGTAACCTACGAGCAGTACTTC
- | - | 12 | TRBJ1-1 | TRBV28 | CASSSMNTEAFF | TGTGCCAGCAGCTCTATGAACACTGAAGCTTTCTTT
- | - | 15 | TRBJ2-2 | TRBV19 | CASSLPGHHSGELFF | TGTGCCAGTAGTCTTCCGGGACACCATTCCGGGGAGCTGTTTTTT
once | - | 16 | TRBJ1-1 | TRBV5-8 | CASSKSREEGNTEAFF | TGTGCCAGCAGCAAGTCACGGGAAGAGGGGAACACTGAAGCTTTCTTT
- | TRBD2 | 17 | TRBJ2-1 | TRBV19 | CASRGTSGETFYNEQFF | TGTGCCAGTAGGGGGACTAGCGGGGAGACTTTCTACAATGAGCAGTTCTTC
once | - | 16 | TRBJ1-2 | TRBV11-3 | CASSLEAGPSFYGYTF | TGTGCCAGCAGCTTAGAAGCAGGTCCTTCTTTCTATGGCTACACCTTC
- | TRBD1 | 14 | TRBJ1-1 | TRBV4-2 | CASNVGQEGTEAFF | TGTGCCAGCAACGTCGGACAGGAGGGCACTGAAGCTTTCTTT
- | TRBD2 | 21 | TRBJ2-1 | TRBV5-1 | CASSSIPGLAGLRSSYNEQFF | TGCGCCAGCAGCTCGATACCGGGACTAGCGGGGTTACGGAGCTCCTACAATGAGCAGTTCTTC
- | TRBD2 | 15 | TRBJ2-1 | TRBV7-3 | CASSSTSGGWNEQFF | TGTGCCAGCAGTTCGACTAGCGGGGGCTGGAATGAGCAGTTCTTC
- | - | 15 | TRBJ2-2 | TRBV4-3 | CASSQEAGYTGELFF | TGCGCCAGCAGCCAAGAAGCGGGTTACACCGGGGAGCTGTTTTTT
- | TRBD1 | 16 | TRBJ2-1 | TRBV19 | CASSIGGQGDDNEQFF | TGTGCCAGTAGTATAGGGGGACAGGGAGATGACAATGAGCAGTTCTTC
once | - | 12 | TRBJ2-7 | TRBV18 | CASSLGTYEQYF | TGTGCCAGCTCGCTCGGGACCTACGAGCAGTACTTC
few | - | 13 | TRBJ2-7 | TRBV5-3 | CANDRSESYEQYF | TGTGCCAACGACAGGAGTGAATCCTACGAGCAGTACTTC
- | - | 14 | TRBJ1-4 | TRBV11-3 | CASSLSQNGEKLFF | TGTGCCAGCAGCTTATCCCAAAACGGGGAAAAACTGTTTTTT
- | - | 14 | TRBJ1-2 | TRBV30 | CAWSDQGILLGYTF | TGTGCCTGGAGTGACCAGGGGATCCTCCTTGGCTACACCTTC
once | - | 16 | TRBJ2-4 | TRBV19 | CASSMQLGTTGLDQYF | TGTGCCAGTAGTATGCAGCTCGGGACAACGGGATTGGATCAGTACTTC
few | - | 14 | TRBJ1-2 | TRBV6-5 | CASSYSAGNYGYTF | TGTGCCAGCAGTTACTCAGCCGGTAACTATGGCTACACCTTC
- | - | 16 | TRBJ2-1 | TRBV2 | CASSESGQIEYNEQFF | TGTGCCAGCAGTGAAAGCGGCCAAATAGAATACAATGAGCAGTTCTTC
- | TRBD2 | 18 | TRBJ2-3 | TRBV7-2 | CASSLRFFGGGSTDTQYF | TGTGCCAGCAGCCTGAGATTCTTCGGGGGGGGGAGCACAGATACGCAGTATTTT
- | TRBD2 | 16 | TRBJ2-3 | TRBV20-1 | CSASVLAGGFGDTQYF | TGCAGTGCTAGTGTGCTAGCGGGAGGGTTCGGGGATACGCAGTATTTT
once | - | 15 | TRBJ1-2 | TRBV6-2/TRBV6-3 | CASSYEGSGTYGYTF | TGTGCCAGCAGTTACGAGGGCAGTGGAACCTATGGCTACACCTTC
- | TRBD2 | 16 | TRBJ2-1 | TRBV5-1 | CASSLGAGGTYNEQFF | TGCGCCAGCAGCTTGGGGGCGGGAGGAACCTACAATGAGCAGTTCTTC
- | TRBD1 | 17 | TRBJ1-5 | TRBV5-8 | CASSKGQGIFSNQPQHF | TGTGCCAGCAGCAAGGGACAGGGAATCTTCAGCAATCAGCCCCAGCATTTT
few | - | 13 | TRBJ1-1 | TRBV15 | CATSRVANTEAFF | TGTGCCACCAGCAGAGTGGCGAACACTGAAGCTTTCTTT
once | TRBD2 | 14 | TRBJ2-3 | TRBV2 | CASSEGLAPHTQYF | TGTGCCAGCAGTGAGGGACTAGCTCCTCATACGCAGTATTTT
- | - | 17 | TRBJ1-1 | TRBV3-1/TRBV3-2 | CASSQLSMRGLNTEAFF | TGTGCCAGCAGCCAATTATCTATGAGAGGATTGAACACTGAAGCTTTCTTT
- | TRBD1 | 17 | TRBJ1-2 | TRBV19 | CASSAGQGGGPNYGYTF | TGTGCCAGTAGTGCGGGACAGGGTGGGGGCCCAAACTATGGCTACACCTTC
few | - | 17 | TRBJ1-2 | TRBV5-5 | CASPVGFLSRGNYGYTF | TGTGCCAGCCCTGTGGGCTTCCTATCTCGGGGGAACTATGGCTACACCTTC
- | - | 14 | TRBJ2-1 | TRBV10-3 | CAISETGSYNEQFF | TGTGCCATCAGTGAGACAGGGTCCTACAATGAGCAGTTCTTC
- | TRBD1 | 14 | TRBJ1-2 | TRBV19 | CASSSTGGDYGYTF | TGTGCCAGTAGTTCTACAGGGGGAGACTATGGCTACACCTTC
- | TRBD1 | 14 | TRBJ2-7 | TRBV18 | CASSPGTGDYEQYF | TGTGCCAGCTCACCAGGGACAGGGGACTACGAGCAGTACTTC
- | - | 13 | TRBJ2-7 | TRBV6-5 | CASSPAGMQEQYF | TGTGCCAGCAGTCCGGCGGGAATGCAAGAGCAGTACTTC
once | TRBD2 | 15 | TRBJ2-1 | TRBV19 | CASSIVQTAGPEQFF | TGTGCCAGTAGTATAGTTCAGACAGCGGGGCCCGAGCAGTTCTTC
- | TRBD1 | 13 | TRBJ1-1 | TRBV6-5 | CASSYSLDRKAFF | TGTGCCAGCAGTTACTCATTGGACAGGAAAGCTTTCTTT
few | - | 14 | TRBJ2-4 | TRBV27 | CASSLWQEEGIQYF | TGTGCCAGCAGTTTATGGCAGGAGGAGGGCATTCAGTACTTC
- | TRBD1 | 12 | TRBJ2-3 | TRBV29-1 | CSVGQGADTQYF | TGCAGCGTTGGACAGGGTGCAGATACGCAGTATTTT
- | TRBD2 | 14 | TRBJ2-5 | TRBV2 | CASTLGLAMETQYF | TGTGCCAGCACCCTGGGACTAGCGATGGAGACCCAGTACTTC
- | - | 12 | TRBJ1-1 | TRBV12-3/TRBV12-4 | CASSFFQLEAFF | TGTGCCAGCAGTTTTTTTCAGTTAGAAGCTTTCTTT
- | - | 15 | TRBJ2-7 | TRBV5-4 | CASSSFGMGTYEQYF | TGTGCCAGCAGCTCCTTCGGGATGGGCACCTACGAGCAGTACTTC
- | - | 12 | TRBJ2-7 | TRBV7-9 | CASSPSLYEQYF | TGTGCCAGCAGCCCCTCCCTTTACGAGCAGTACTTC
- | - | 13 | TRBJ2-7 | TRBV12-3/TRBV12-4 | CASKKDKPYEQYF | TGTGCCAGCAAGAAGGACAAACCCTACGAGCAGTACTTC
- | - | 14 | TRBJ1-3 | TRBV5-1 | CASSFDSRQNTIYF | TGCGCCAGCAGCTTTGACAGCCGGCAAAACACCATATATTTT
- | TRBD2 | 16 | TRBJ2-3 | TRBV7-2 | CASSLGASGRGDTQYF | TGTGCCAGCAGCTTAGGGGCTAGCGGGAGGGGAGATACGCAGTATTTT
- | TRBD1 | 16 | TRBJ1-1 | TRBV19 | CASSKSGTGKVTEAFF | TGTGCCAGTAGTAAATCCGGGACAGGGAAGGTCACTGAAGCTTTCTTT
- | TRBD1 | 15 | TRBJ2-5 | TRBV18 | CASSPGTGDWETQYF | TGTGCCAGCTCACCAGGGACAGGGGATTGGGAGACCCAGTACTTC
- | TRBD1 | 15 | TRBJ1-1 | TRBV5-1 | CASSLAFTGVTEAFF | TGCGCCAGCAGCTTGGCCTTTACAGGGGTGACTGAAGCTTTCTTT
- | TRBD2 | 14 | TRBJ2-5 | TRBV18 | CASSLGRRQETQYF | TGTGCCAGCTCACTCGGGAGGAGACAAGAGACCCAGTACTTC
- | - | 15 | TRBJ2-5 | TRBV6-5 | CASSYGASDQETQYF | TGTGCCAGCAGTTACGGGGCTAGCGACCAAGAGACCCAGTACTTC